The rows below give T cell receptor beta chains drawn from one sample of a study. TCRdb reprocessed the multiplex PCR reads via MiXCR and lists one record per CDR3 protein. The repertoire holds roughly 1,300 distinct CDR3 sequences, with less than 25% as singletons. The specimen sequenced was naive CD4+ T cells sorted from blood. Every receptor here comes from a female donor with breast cancer. CDR3s include the opening cysteine and the closing phenylalanine or tryptophan. A D gene is named only where the DNA matches it firmly. Expanded clones are given a class, and other clones once, few, many or no size at all.

size,V,J,D,CDR3,DNA
medium-sized,TRBV12-3/TRBV12-4,TRBJ1-2,NA,CASSLTVRGYTF,TGTGCCAGCAGTTTAACAGTGAGGGGCTACACCTTC
medium-sized,TRBV12-3/TRBV12-4,TRBJ1-2,NA,CASSSLSNYGYTF,TGTGCCAGCAGTTCCCTAAGTAACTATGGCTACACCTTC
NA,TRBV12-3/TRBV12-4,TRBJ1-2,NA,CASRFVGLSYTF,TGTGCCAGCAGGTTCGTGGGTCTGAGCTACACCTTC
NA,TRBV12-3/TRBV12-4,TRBJ1-1,NA,CASSWTGNTEAFF,TGTGCCAGCAGTTGGACCGGAAACACTGAAGCTTTCTTT
many,TRBV12-3/TRBV12-4,TRBJ1-2,NA,CASSLYRGYGQYDYGYTF,TGTGCCAGCAGTCTTTATAGGGGCTATGGACAGTACGACTATGGCTACACCTTC
NA,TRBV12-3/TRBV12-4,TRBJ1-2,NA,CATRFGGHTF,TGTGCCACCAGATTCGGAGGCCACACCTTC
medium-sized,TRBV12-3/TRBV12-4,TRBJ1-2,NA,CASSPPGANYGYTF,TGTGCCAGCAGCCCTCCAGGGGCAAACTATGGCTACACCTTC
medium-sized,TRBV12-3/TRBV12-4,TRBJ1-2,NA,CASIEEGSYGYTF,TGTGCCAGCATAGAGGAGGGGTCCTATGGCTACACCTTC
once,TRBV12-3/TRBV12-4,TRBJ1-2,NA,CASLGESRSYGYTF,TGTGCCAGTTTGGGAGAATCTAGGTCGTATGGCTACACCTTC
medium-sized,TRBV12-3/TRBV12-4,TRBJ1-2,TRBD1,CASRVAGQRYYGYTF,TGTGCCAGCAGGGTGGCGGGACAGCGATACTATGGCTACACCTTC
NA,TRBV12-3/TRBV12-4,TRBJ1-2,NA,CASSYASVGYSYTF,TGTGCCAGCAGCTATGCCTCGGTTGGCTATAGTTACACCTTC
NA,TRBV12-3/TRBV12-4,TRBJ1-2,NA,CANSLFSNYGYIF,TGTGCCAACAGTTTATTTAGTAACTATGGCTACATCTTC
medium-sized,TRBV12-3/TRBV12-4,TRBJ1-2,TRBD1,CASRGTGPTFYGYTF,TGTGCCAGCAGAGGGACAGGGCCTACCTTCTATGGCTACACCTTC
NA,TRBV12-3/TRBV12-4,TRBJ1-2,NA,CASRARYGYTF,TGTGCCAGCAGGGCTCGGTATGGCTACACCTTC
medium-sized,TRBV12-3/TRBV12-4,TRBJ1-2,TRBD1,CASSYKDREGYGYTF,TGTGCCAGCAGTTATAAGGACAGGGAGGGCTATGGCTACACCTTC
medium-sized,TRBV12-3/TRBV12-4,TRBJ1-2,NA,CASSLVQLGDGYTF,TGTGCCAGCAGTTTAGTTCAACTCGGGGATGGCTACACCTTC
large,TRBV12-3/TRBV12-4,TRBJ1-2,TRBD1,CASTPGQLNYGYTF,TGTGCCAGCACTCCGGGACAGTTGAACTATGGCTACACCTTC
few,TRBV12-3/TRBV12-4,TRBJ1-2,NA,CASSLGGLYGYTF,TGTGCCAGCAGTTTGGGAGGCCTCTATGGCTACACCTTC
medium-sized,TRBV12-3/TRBV12-4,TRBJ1-2,NA,CASTYRSRGANYGYTF,TGTGCCAGCACTTACAGGAGTCGTGGGGCTAACTATGGCTACACCTTC
medium-sized,TRBV12-3/TRBV12-4,TRBJ1-2,NA,CASISRGDYGYTF,TGTGCCAGCATTTCCAGGGGTGACTATGGCTACACCTTC
medium-sized,TRBV12-3/TRBV12-4,TRBJ1-2,NA,CASSPNNYGYTF,TGTGCCAGCAGTCCTAATAACTATGGCTACACCTTC
medium-sized,TRBV12-3/TRBV12-4,TRBJ1-2,NA,CASSSGRGPYGYTF,TGTGCCAGCAGTTCTGGGAGGGGACCGTATGGCTACACCTTC
medium-sized,TRBV12-3/TRBV12-4,TRBJ1-2,NA,CASSWETYGYTF,TGTGCCAGCAGTTGGGAGACCTATGGCTACACCTTC
medium-sized,TRBV12-3/TRBV12-4,TRBJ1-2,TRBD1,CASSSQTGVGYTF,TGTGCCAGCAGCAGCCAGACAGGGGTTGGCTACACCTTC
once,TRBV12-3/TRBV12-4,TRBJ1-2,NA,CTSSFRRRSYGYTF,TGTACCAGCAGTTTTAGGAGACGGAGCTATGGCTACACCTTT
medium-sized,TRBV12-3/TRBV12-4,TRBJ1-2,NA,CASSEGTAYGYTF,TGTGCCAGCAGCGAGGGAACCGCTTATGGCTACACCTTC
once,TRBV12-3/TRBV12-4,TRBJ1-2,NA,CAGRPGDNYGYTF,TGTGCCGGCAGACCTGGGGATAACTATGGCTACACCTTC
medium-sized,TRBV12-3/TRBV12-4,TRBJ1-2,NA,CASRRGLEGYTF,TGTGCCAGCAGGAGGGGTTTGGAGGGCTACACCTTC
few,TRBV12-3/TRBV12-4,TRBJ1-2,NA,CASRRWRSGYTF,TGTGCCAGCAGGAGGTGGAGGTCTGGCTACACCTTC
few,TRBV12-3/TRBV12-4,TRBJ1-2,NA,CASSFPGGGDYGYTF,TGTGCCAGCAGTTTCCCCGGAGGAGGTGACTATGGCTACACCTTC
medium-sized,TRBV12-3/TRBV12-4,TRBJ1-2,NA,CASSLTRQIAIGYTF,TGTGCCAGCAGCCTTACCCGACAGATAGCGATTGGCTACACCTTC
medium-sized,TRBV12-3/TRBV12-4,TRBJ1-2,TRBD1,CASSLLGQDGYTF,TGTGCCAGCAGTTTATTGGGACAGGATGGCTACACCTTC
NA,TRBV12-3/TRBV12-4,TRBJ1-2,TRBD1,CAGRQIGTGYGYTF,TGTGCCGGCAGGCAAATTGGGACAGGGTATGGCTACACCTTC
medium-sized,TRBV12-3/TRBV12-4,TRBJ1-2,NA,CASSGQNYGYTF,TGTGCCAGCAGTGGACAGAACTATGGCTACACCTTC
large,TRBV12-3/TRBV12-4,TRBJ1-2,NA,CASSLRRRANYGYTF,TGTGCCAGCAGTTTGAGGCGGAGAGCTAACTATGGCTACACCTTC
medium-sized,TRBV12-3/TRBV12-4,TRBJ1-2,TRBD1,CASSPDRVPGRYTF,TGTGCCAGCAGTCCCGACAGGGTGCCGGGGAGGTACACCTTC
medium-sized,TRBV12-3/TRBV12-4,TRBJ1-2,NA,CASSTLKVGYRYGYTF,TGTGCCAGCAGTACGCTTAAGGTTGGGTATCGGTATGGCTACACCTTC
medium-sized,TRBV12-3/TRBV12-4,TRBJ1-2,NA,CASGLNYGYTF,TGTGCCAGCGGGTTGAACTATGGCTACACCTTC
medium-sized,TRBV12-3/TRBV12-4,TRBJ1-2,TRBD1,CASSLGQGSYYGYTF,TGTGCCAGCAGTTTAGGACAGGGTTCGTACTATGGCTACACCTTC
medium-sized,TRBV12-3/TRBV12-4,TRBJ1-2,NA,CASSKTGGGSYTF,TGTGCCAGCAGCAAAACAGGAGGAGGGAGCTACACCTTC
medium-sized,TRBV12-3/TRBV12-4,TRBJ1-2,TRBD1,CASSLWDSDYDGYTF,TGTGCCAGCAGTTTATGGGACAGCGATTATGATGGCTACACCTTC
medium-sized,TRBV12-3/TRBV12-4,TRBJ1-2,NA,CASTQESYGYTF,TGTGCCAGCACCCAAGAAAGCTATGGCTACACCTTC
few,TRBV12-3/TRBV12-4,TRBJ1-2,TRBD1,CASSWDRFFGYTF,TGTGCCAGCAGTTGGGACAGGTTCTTTGGCTACACCTTC
medium-sized,TRBV12-3/TRBV12-4,TRBJ1-2,NA,CASSPGSLYGYTF,TGTGCCAGCAGTCCTGGGTCGCTTTATGGCTACACCTTC
NA,TRBV12-3/TRBV12-4,TRBJ1-2,TRBD1,CAGSRHDRGFYGYTF,TGTGCCGGCAGTCGCCACGACAGGGGATTCTATGGCTACACCTTC
large,TRBV12-3/TRBV12-4,TRBJ1-2,TRBD1,CASSKLRDSLGYTF,TGTGCCAGCAGTAAGCTTCGGGACAGCCTAGGCTACACCTTC
large,TRBV12-3/TRBV12-4,TRBJ1-2,TRBD1,CASSFDRVDF,TGTGCCAGCAGTTTCGACAGGGTAGACTTC
medium-sized,TRBV12-3/TRBV12-4,TRBJ1-2,NA,CASSLRLDGYTF,TGTGCCAGCAGTTTGCGTCTGGATGGCTACACCTTC